This T cell receptor beta chain is from a study of breast tumors, draining lymph nodes, adjacent tissues. Study results and limitations: Tumor repertoires ranked between lymph nodes and nontumor tissue in diversity, with V and J gene preferences.

In TCRdb, the multiplex PCR reads were re-called with MiXCR into one record per CDR3 protein. The sample holds some 200,000 distinct CDR3 sequences, roughly 31% seen once. This clonotype has at least ten counts. The antigen remains unidentified. Breast cancer patients provided tissue from their axillary draining lymph nodes. Between the trimmed V and J ends, which lost 5 bases and 9 bases, there was a span of 16 bases. Germline values: CDR1 MNHEY, CDR2 SVGAGI. The CDR3 has 13 amino acids. The chain recombines TRBV6-5 with TRBJ1-2, with D possibly being TRBD1 (5 bases). The sequenced material came from axillary lymph node tissue. The receptor's source is a female donor with breast cancer. Some clones in this sample may be carry-over from other donors' samples. The CDR3 DNA is TGTGCCAGCAGTAACGGGGCCTCCGTTCGCTACACCTTC. Encoded protein: CASSNGASVRYTF.